The 5 T cell receptor beta chains below all came from one sample that was sequenced in a study of control samples from healthy donors and cancer patients. Only in-frame clones appear in the TCRdb table, and some are missing; sequencing was by immunoSEQ multiplex PCR. The data hold under 70,000 clones, with roughly 90% observed a single time. The sequenced material came from PBMCs. The receptors stem from a man in his sixties with head and neck cancer.

The rearrangement links TRBV18 to TRBJ2-1; TRBD2 matches at 11 bases. Trimming at V came to 3 bases and at J to 4 bases, leaving 2 bases not matched to a gene. This CDR3 spans 15 amino acids. The germline V gene encodes CDR1 KGHSH and CDR2 LQKENI. The CDR3 bases are TGTGCCAGCTCACCCGGGACTAGCGGTTACAATGAGCAGTTCTTC. It specifies CASSPGTSGYNEQFF. Full variable domain (outside the CDR3, taken from reference TRBV18 and TRBJ2-1): NAGVMQNPRHLVRRRGQEARLRCSPMKGHSHVYWYRQLPEEGLKFMVYLQKENIIDESGMPKERFSAEFPKEGPSILRIQQVVRGDSAAYFCASSPGTSGYNEQFFGPGTRLTVL.

This clone turned up a few times. The sample contains more than one DNA sequence encoding this CDR3. The V and J genes are TRBV7-2 and TRBJ1-4, with 7 bases aligning to TRBD1. Germline values: CDR1 SGHTA, CDR2 FQGNSA. The V gene end was trimmed by 5 bases and the J gene end by 7 bases; junction bases not matched to a gene: 7. The CDR3 loop spans 14 amino acids. CDR3 residues: CASSPDRASEKLFF. The CDR3 region has the DNA TGTGCCAGCAGCCCTGACAGGGCAAGTGAAAAACTGTTTTTT.

CDR3 nucleotides: TGTGCCAGCAGTTGGGCCCTCAATTCACCCCTCCACTTT. Its translation is CASSWALNSPLHF. This chain joins TRBV6-5 and TRBJ1-6, with D unclear. Per the germline V gene, CDR1 is MNHEY and CDR2 is SVGAGI. Trimming cost V 4 bases and J 7 bases, with 8 bases left between them. The CDR3 consists of 13 residues.

V usage is TRBV18 and J usage is TRBJ1-1; weak D call: TRBD1 (6 bases). Germline V gives CDR1 KGHSH, CDR2 LQKENI. The CDR3 totals 14 residues. V lost 3 bases to trimming and J lost 7 bases, with 15 bases between them. The CDR3 spells CASSPTGVVVEAFF. CDR3 nucleotides: TGTGCCAGCTCACCGACAGGTGTGGTTGTTGAAGCTTTCTTT.

The CDR3 DNA follows: TGTGCCAGCAATAGTAAGCGGGTCCCCGGCTACGAGCAGTACTTC. It yields the protein CASNSKRVPGYEQYF. The chain combines TRBV27 with TRBJ2-7, with D tentatively TRBD2 (6 bases). V dropped 7 bases and J dropped 3 bases, with 19 bases sitting between them. The CDR3 is made up of 15 amino acids. The germline V gene encodes CDR1 MNHEY and CDR2 SMNVEV (reference sequence).